These 9 T cell receptor beta chains were sequenced from one sample in a study of blood T cells in healthy people across ages. A J-beta primer mix and a sample-barcoded 5' primer were used in a second PCR of roughly 7 to 12 cycles. MiXCR, run by TCRdb on the 5' RACE reads, gives a single entry per CDR3 protein. Altogether roughly 1.7 million distinct CDR3 sequences are present, about 32% being singletons, with the ten largest covering approximately 10%. Sample: blood. Receptor source: a woman in her twenties or thirties in good health.

This chain joins TRBV7-3 and TRBJ2-7; 10 nucleotides line up with TRBD1. Trimming removed 5 bases from V and 2 bases from J; junction bases left unmatched: 6. The CDR3 sequence is 15 residues long. The germline CDR1 and CDR2 sequences are SGHTA and FQGTGA. CDR3 amino acids: CASSGAGTGAYEQYF. The CDR3, as DNA: TGTGCCAGCAGCGGCGCCGGGACAGGGGCCTACGAGCAGTACTTC.

The DNA for the CDR3 is TGTGCCAGCAGTCGGGAGGGACAGGGATGGGGCTACACCTTC. Protein product: CASSREGQGWGYTF. The rearrangement joins TRBV6-1 to TRBJ1-2; 9 bases agree with TRBD1. V lost 5 bases, J lost 8 bases, and 9 bases stayed unmatched. The CDR3 has 14 residues. The germline gives CDR1 MNHNS, CDR2 SASEGT.

As to this clonotype: The junction departs from the called germline gene at one end, perhaps through a read error. The chain carries TRBV20-1 and TRBJ2-6, with a weak D call TRBD1 (5 bases). This CDR3 is built from 15 residues. In germline, CDR1 is DFQATT, CDR2 SNEGSKA (reference sequence). This chain's CDR3 is CSARPPQSGANVPTF. As DNA, the CDR3 is TGCAGTGCTAGGCCGCCCCAATCTGGGGCCAACGTCCCGACTTTC.

V gene TRBV20-1 combines with J gene TRBJ2-3; the D is unclear. Trimming pared 5 bases from V and 0 bases from J, leaving 18 bases between. In germline, CDR1 is DFQATT, CDR2 SNEGSKA (reference sequence). The CDR3 is 16 residues long. The DNA for the CDR3 is TGCAGTGCTCCCGACGGCACCAAGTTAAGCACAGATACGCAGTATTTT. As protein: CSAPDGTKLSTDTQYF.

The table lists this clonotype with many counts. The chain has TRBV4-1 and TRBJ2-7; no clear D. This CDR3 is 12 amino acids long. Germline CDR1 reads MGHRA; CDR2 reads YSYEKL. V was trimmed by 4 bases and J by 7 bases, leaving 11 bases between them. CDR3 amino acids: CASSPPAREQYF. The CDR3 nucleotides are TGCGCCAGCAGCCCCCCAGCTCGGGAGCAGTACTTC.

The chain couples TRBV20-1 to TRBJ1-5; TRBD1 is a possible D gene (5 bases). Deletions cut 0 bases from V and 6 bases from J, with 6 bases between. The CDR3 spans 12 residues. CDR1 is DFQATT and CDR2 is SNEGSKA in the germline V gene (reference sequence). In DNA, the CDR3 is TGCAGTGCTAGAGACAGGGCTCAGCCCCAGCATTTT. This encodes CSARDRAQPQHF.

V and J are TRBV6-2 or TRBV6-3 and TRBJ2-7; TRBD2 matches at 10 bases. The CDR3 has 14 amino acids. J was trimmed by 4 bases and V by 6 bases; bases with no gene match: 6. Germline CDR1 is MNHEY and CDR2 is SVGEGT. The CDR3 coding sequence is TGTGCCAGCAGACTTAGCGGGGGGACGTACGAGCAGTACTTC. Protein product: CASRLSGGTYEQYF.

This clonotype was observed at least ten times. The chain recombines TRBV6-2 or TRBV6-3 with TRBJ2-5; D may be TRBD1 (6 bases). The CDR3 runs to 14 residues. Germline CDR1 is MNHEY and CDR2 is SVGEGT. V was clipped by 6 bases and J by 1 base, with 12 bases between them. CDR3 amino acids: CASRQQGTQETQYF. The DNA for the CDR3 is TGTGCCAGCAGGCAACAGGGCACCCAAGAGACCCAGTACTTC.

V is TRBV6-6 and J is TRBJ1-2; tentative D call: TRBD1 (5 bases). Germline CDR1 is MNHNY and CDR2 is SVGAGI (reference sequence). V gave up 5 bases and J gave up 3 bases, with 13 bases separating them. CDR3 length: 14 residues. The CDR3 is CASSPDRDHYGYTF. CDR3 in DNA: TGTGCCAGCAGTCCCGACCGGGACCACTATGGCTACACCTTC.